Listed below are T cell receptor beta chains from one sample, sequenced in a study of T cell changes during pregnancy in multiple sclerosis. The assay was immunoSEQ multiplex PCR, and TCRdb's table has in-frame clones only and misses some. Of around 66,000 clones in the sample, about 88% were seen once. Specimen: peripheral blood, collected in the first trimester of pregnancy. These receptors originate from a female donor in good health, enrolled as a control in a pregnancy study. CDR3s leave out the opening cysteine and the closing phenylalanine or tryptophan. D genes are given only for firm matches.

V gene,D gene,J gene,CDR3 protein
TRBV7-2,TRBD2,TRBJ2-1,ASSSAVTLAGAYNEQF
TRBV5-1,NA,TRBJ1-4,ASSLKGANEKLF
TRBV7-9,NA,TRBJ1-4,ASSLLKGVDEKLF
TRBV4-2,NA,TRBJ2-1,ASSQDLGQFNEQF
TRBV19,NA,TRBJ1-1,ASSVGRQLAGTEAF
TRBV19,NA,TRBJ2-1,ASISSYNEQF
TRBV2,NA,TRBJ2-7,ASSEGEIVRVEQY
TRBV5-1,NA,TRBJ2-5,ASSSAVQETQY
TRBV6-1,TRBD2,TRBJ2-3,ASSRGGATEDTQY
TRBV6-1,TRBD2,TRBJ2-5,ASSERGLGETQY
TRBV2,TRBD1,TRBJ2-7,ASGLGDRGF
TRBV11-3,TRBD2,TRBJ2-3,ASSFRGEAGGVWSTDTQY
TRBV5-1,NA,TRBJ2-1,ASVGDGGSYNEQF
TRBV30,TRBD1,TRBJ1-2,ASTGTGSGYT
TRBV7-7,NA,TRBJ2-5,ASAPANREETQY